This TCR beta chain was sequenced for a study of blood T cell repertoires in COVID-19. CDR1 is MNHEY and CDR2 is SVGAGI in the germline V gene. The CDR3 extends over 14 amino acids. V shed 4 bases, J shed 2 bases, and the junction held 3 bases outside the gene matches. Using immunoSEQ multiplex PCR, the repertoire was profiled, and TCRdb retains in-frame clones only, with some absent. Of about 150,000 clones listed, about three quarters are singletons. This chain uses TRBV6-5 with TRBJ2-5, with 8 nucleotides matching TRBD2. The source is a man at least 80 years old with acute or convalescent COVID-19. Material: peripheral blood. CDR3: CASSFRGGQETQYF. In DNA, the CDR3 is TGTGCCAGCAGTTTTCGGGGGGGGCAAGAGACCCAGTACTTC.